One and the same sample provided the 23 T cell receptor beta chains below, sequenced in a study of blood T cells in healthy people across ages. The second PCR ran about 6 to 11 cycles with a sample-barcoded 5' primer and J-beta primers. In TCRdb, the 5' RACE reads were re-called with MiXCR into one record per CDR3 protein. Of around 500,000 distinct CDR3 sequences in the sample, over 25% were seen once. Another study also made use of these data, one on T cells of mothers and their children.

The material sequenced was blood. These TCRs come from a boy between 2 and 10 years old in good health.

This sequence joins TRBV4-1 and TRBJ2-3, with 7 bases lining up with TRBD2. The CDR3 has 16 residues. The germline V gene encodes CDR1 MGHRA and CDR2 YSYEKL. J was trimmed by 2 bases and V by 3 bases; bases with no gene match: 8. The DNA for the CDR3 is TGCGCCAGCAGCCACCCGGGCGGGAGATACACAGATACGCAGTATTTT. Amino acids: CASSHPGGRYTDTQYF.

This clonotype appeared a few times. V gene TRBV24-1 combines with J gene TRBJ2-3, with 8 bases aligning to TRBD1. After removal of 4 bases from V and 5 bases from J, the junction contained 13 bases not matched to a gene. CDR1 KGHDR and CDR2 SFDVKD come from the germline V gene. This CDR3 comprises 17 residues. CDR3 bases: TGTGCCACCAGTGACGCCGGGACAGGTTTTAAGGGAGATACGCAGTATTTT. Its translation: CATSDAGTGFKGDTQYF.

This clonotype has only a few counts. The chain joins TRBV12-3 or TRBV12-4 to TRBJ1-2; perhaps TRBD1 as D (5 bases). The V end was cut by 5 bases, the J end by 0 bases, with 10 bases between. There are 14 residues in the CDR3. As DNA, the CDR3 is TGTGCCAGCAGTCCCCTGACAGCTAACTATGGCTACACCTTC. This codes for CASSPLTANYGYTF.

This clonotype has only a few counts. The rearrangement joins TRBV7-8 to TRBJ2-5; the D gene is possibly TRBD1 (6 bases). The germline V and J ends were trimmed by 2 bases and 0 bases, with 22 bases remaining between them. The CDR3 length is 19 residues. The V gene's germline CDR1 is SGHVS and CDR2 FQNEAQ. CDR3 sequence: CASSLPLGRAGDNQETQYF. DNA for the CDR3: TGTGCCAGCAGCTTACCATTGGGCAGGGCAGGGGATAACCAAGAGACCCAGTACTTC.

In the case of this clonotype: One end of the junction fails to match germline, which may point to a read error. The CDR3 spells CASSFMAGPNYEHYF. The CDR3 DNA follows: TGTGCCAGCAGCTTCATGGCAGGACCCAACTACGAGCATTACTTC. V is TRBV7-6 and J is TRBJ2-7, with D unresolved. CDR1 is SGHVS, CDR2 FNYEAQ, per germline. This CDR3 contains 15 residues.

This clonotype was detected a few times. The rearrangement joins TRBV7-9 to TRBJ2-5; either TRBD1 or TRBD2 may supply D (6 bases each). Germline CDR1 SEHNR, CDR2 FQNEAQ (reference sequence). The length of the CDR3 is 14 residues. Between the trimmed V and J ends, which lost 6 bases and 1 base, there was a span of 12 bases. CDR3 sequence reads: CASRRGGSQETQYF. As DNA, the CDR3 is TGTGCCAGCAGGAGAGGGGGGTCCCAAGAGACCCAGTACTTC.

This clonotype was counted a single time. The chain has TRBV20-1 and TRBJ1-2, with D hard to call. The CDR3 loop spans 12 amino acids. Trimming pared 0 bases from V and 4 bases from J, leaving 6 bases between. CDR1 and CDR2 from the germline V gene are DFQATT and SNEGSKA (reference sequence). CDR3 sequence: CSARDRSYGYTF. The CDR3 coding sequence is TGCAGTGCTAGAGACAGGAGCTATGGCTACACCTTC.

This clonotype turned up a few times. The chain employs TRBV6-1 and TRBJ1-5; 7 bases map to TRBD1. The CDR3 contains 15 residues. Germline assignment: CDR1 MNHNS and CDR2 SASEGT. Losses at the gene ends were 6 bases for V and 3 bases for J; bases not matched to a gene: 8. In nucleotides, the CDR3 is TGTGCCAGCAGCCCGAAGACAGGGTACAATCAGCCCCAGCATTTT. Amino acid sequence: CASSPKTGYNQPQHF.

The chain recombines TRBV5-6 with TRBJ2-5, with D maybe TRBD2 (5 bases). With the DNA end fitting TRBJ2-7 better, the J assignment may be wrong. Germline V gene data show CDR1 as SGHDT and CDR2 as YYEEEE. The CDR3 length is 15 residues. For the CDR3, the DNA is TGTGCCAGCAGCTTCTCTGGCTCTAGCTTCAACGAGCAGTACTTC. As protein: CASSFSGSSFNEQYF.

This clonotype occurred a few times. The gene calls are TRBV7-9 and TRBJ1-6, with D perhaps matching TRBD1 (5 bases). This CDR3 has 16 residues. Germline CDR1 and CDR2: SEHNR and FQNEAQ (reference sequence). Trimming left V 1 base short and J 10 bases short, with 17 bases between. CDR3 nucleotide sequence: TGTGCCAGCAGCTTAGTTCCGGGGGAAGGGAAATCACCCCTCCACTTT. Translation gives CASSLVPGEGKSPLHF.

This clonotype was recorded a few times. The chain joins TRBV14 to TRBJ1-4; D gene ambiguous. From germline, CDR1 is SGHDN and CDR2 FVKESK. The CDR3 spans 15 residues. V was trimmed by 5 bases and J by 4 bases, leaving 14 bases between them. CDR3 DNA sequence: TGTGCCAGCAGCGCGATCGGGCCTTTTAATGAAAAACTGTTTTTT. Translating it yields CASSAIGPFNEKLFF.

CDR3 in amino acids: CASSYPGLAGARELFF. The CDR3 coding sequence is TGTGCCAGCAGTTACCCCGGACTAGCGGGAGCTAGGGAGCTGTTTTTT. The chain links TRBV6-6 to TRBJ2-2; 13 positions agree with TRBD2. This CDR3 spans 16 amino acids. Trimming took 2 bases from V and 9 from J; bases not matched to a gene: 6. The germline CDR1 and CDR2 sequences are MNHNY and SVGAGI (reference sequence).

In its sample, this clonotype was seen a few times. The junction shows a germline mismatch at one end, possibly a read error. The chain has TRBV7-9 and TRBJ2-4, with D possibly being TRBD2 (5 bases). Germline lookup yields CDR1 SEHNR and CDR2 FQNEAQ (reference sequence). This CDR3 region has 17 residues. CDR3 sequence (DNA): TGTGCCAGCAGCCTAGCTAGTAGAGCATCATCCAAAAACATTCAGTACTTC. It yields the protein CASSLASRASSKNIQYF.

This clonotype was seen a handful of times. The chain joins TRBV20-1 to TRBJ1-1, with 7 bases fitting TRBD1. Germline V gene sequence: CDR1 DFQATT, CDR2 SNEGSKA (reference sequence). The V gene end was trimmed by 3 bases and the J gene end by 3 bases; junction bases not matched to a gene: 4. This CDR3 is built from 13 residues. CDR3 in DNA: TGCAGTGCTAGGGACAGGAGTGACACTGAAGCTTTCTTT. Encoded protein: CSARDRSDTEAFF.

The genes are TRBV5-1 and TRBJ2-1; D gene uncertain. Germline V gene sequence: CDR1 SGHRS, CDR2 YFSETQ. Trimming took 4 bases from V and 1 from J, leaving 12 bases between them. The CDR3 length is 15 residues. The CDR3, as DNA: TGCGCCAGCAGCCCCTGGACGCTTTCCTACAATGAGCAGTTCTTC. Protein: CASSPWTLSYNEQFF.

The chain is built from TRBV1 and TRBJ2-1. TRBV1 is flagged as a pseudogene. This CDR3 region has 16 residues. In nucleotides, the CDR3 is TGCACCAGCAGCCAAGATCATCAGCCTGGGTACAATGAGCAGTTCTTC. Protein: CTSSQDHQPGYNEQFF.

The CDR3 DNA reads as TGTGCCACCAGTGGCGGAGGGGCGGGAGGGCTGAACTACAATGAGCAGTTCTTC. The encoded protein is CATSGGGAGGLNYNEQFF. The chain links TRBV24-1 to TRBJ2-1, with 9 positions matching TRBD2. The CDR3 runs 18 residues. The ends lost 5 bases at V and 3 bases at J; junction bases unmatched: 13. Germline lookup yields CDR1 KGHDR and CDR2 SFDVKD.

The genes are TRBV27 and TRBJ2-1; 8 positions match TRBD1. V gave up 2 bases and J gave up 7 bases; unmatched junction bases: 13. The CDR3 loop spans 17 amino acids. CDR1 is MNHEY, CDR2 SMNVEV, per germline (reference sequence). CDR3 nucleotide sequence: TGTGCCAGCAGTTTACCGCAGACAGGGGCGAAACGTAATGAGCAGTTCTTC. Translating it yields CASSLPQTGAKRNEQFF.

The CDR3 sequence is CASSFILSSPRGYNEQFF. The CDR3 nucleotides are TGTGCCAGCAGTTTTATTCTTAGCTCTCCACGCGGTTACAATGAGCAGTTCTTC. The chain joins TRBV27 to TRBJ2-1; D is unclear. Germline values: CDR1 MNHEY, CDR2 SMNVEV (reference sequence). V was clipped by 3 bases and J by 4 bases, with 22 bases between them. The CDR3 loop spans 18 amino acids.

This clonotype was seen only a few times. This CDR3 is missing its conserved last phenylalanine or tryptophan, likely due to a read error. In DNA, the CDR3 is TGTGCCAGCAGCTCGACAAGAAACACTGAAGCTTTCCTT. Its translation is CASSSTRNTEAFL. The rearrangement links TRBV12-3 or TRBV12-4 to TRBJ1-1; D ambiguous. V lost 6 bases, J lost 2 bases, and 10 bases lay in between. The CDR3 totals 13 residues.

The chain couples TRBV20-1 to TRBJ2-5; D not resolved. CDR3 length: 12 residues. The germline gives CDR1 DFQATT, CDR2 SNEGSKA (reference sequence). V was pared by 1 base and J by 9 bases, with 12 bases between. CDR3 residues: CSARGPDRAQYF. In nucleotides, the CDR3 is TGCAGTGCTAGAGGGCCAGATAGGGCCCAGTACTTC.

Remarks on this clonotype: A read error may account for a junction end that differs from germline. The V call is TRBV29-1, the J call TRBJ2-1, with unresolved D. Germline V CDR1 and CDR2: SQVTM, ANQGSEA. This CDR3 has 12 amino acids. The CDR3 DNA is TGCAGCCACTTAGGCCCCTACAATGAGCAGCTCTTC. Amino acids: CSHLGPYNEQLF.

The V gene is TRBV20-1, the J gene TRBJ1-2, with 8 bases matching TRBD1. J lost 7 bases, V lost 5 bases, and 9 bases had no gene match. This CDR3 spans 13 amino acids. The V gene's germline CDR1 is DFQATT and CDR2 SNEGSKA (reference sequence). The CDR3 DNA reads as TGCAGTGCTGTCCTTTCGACAGGGGTTGGCTACACCTTC. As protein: CSAVLSTGVGYTF.